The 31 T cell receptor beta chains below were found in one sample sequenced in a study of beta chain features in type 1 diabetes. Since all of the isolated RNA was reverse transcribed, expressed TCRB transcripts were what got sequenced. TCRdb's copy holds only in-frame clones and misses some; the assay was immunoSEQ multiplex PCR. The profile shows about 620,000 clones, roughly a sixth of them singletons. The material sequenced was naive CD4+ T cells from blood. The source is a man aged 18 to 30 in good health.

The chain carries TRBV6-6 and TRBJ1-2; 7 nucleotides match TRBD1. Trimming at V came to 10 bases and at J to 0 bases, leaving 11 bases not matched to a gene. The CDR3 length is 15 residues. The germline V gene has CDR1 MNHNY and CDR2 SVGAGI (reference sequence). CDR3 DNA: TGTGCCACCGGAGATGGGACAGTAGCTAACTATGGCTACACCTTC. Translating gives CATGDGTVANYGYTF.

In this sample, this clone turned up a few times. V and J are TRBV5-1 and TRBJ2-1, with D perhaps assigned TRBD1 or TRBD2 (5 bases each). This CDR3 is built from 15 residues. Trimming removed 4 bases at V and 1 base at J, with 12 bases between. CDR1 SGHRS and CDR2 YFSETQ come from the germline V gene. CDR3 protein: CASSPGARSYNEQFF. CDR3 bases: TGCGCCAGCAGCCCCGGGGCAAGGTCCTACAATGAGCAGTTCTTC.

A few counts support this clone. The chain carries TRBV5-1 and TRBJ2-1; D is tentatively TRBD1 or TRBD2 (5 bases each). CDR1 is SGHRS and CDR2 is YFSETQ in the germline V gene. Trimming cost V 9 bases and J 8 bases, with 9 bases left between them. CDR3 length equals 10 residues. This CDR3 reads CAIRDDEQFF. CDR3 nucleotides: TGCGCCATCAGGGACGATGAGCAGTTCTTC. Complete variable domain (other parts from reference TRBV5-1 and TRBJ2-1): KAGVTQTPRYLIKTRGQQVTLSCSPISGHRSVSWYQQTPGQGLQFLFEYFSETQRNKGNFPGRFSGRQFSNSRSEMNVSTLELGDSALYLCAIRDDEQFFGPGTRLTVL.

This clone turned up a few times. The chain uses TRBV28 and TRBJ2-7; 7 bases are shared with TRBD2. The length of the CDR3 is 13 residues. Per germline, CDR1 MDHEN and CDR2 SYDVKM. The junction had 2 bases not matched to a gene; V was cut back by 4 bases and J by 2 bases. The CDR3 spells CASSWGRAYEQYF. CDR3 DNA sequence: TGTGCCAGCAGTTGGGGGAGGGCCTACGAGCAGTACTTC.

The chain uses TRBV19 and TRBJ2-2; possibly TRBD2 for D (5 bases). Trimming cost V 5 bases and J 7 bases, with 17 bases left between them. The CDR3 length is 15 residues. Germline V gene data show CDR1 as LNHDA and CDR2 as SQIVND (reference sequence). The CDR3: CASSPQRGKDGELFF. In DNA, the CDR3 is TGTGCCAGTAGTCCCCAGAGAGGGAAGGACGGGGAGCTGTTTTTT.

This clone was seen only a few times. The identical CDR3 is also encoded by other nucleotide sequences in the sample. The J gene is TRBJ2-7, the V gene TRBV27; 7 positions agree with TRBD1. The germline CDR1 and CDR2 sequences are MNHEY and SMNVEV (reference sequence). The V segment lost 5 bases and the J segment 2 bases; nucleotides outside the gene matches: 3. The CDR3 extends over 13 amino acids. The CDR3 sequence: CASSPTGTYEQYF. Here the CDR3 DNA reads TGTGCCAGCAGTCCGACAGGGACCTACGAGCAGTACTTC.

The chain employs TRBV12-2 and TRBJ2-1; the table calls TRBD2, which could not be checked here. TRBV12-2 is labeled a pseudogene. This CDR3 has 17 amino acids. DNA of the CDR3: TGTGCAAGTCGCTTAGACCCCCCGGAGACGGCCTACAATGAGCAGTTCTTC. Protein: CASRLDPPETAYNEQFF.

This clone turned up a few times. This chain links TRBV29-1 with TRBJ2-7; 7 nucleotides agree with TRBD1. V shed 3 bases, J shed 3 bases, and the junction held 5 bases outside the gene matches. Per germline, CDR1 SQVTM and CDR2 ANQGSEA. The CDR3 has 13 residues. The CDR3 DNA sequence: TGCAGCGTTGAGCCCGCAGGGGGCTACGAGCAGTACTTC. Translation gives CSVEPAGGYEQYF.

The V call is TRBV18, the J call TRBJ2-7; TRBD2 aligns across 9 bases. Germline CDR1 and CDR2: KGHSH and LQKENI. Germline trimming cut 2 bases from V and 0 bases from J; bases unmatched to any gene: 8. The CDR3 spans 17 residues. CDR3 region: CASSPMASGARSYEQYF. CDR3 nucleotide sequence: TGTGCCAGCTCACCAATGGCTAGCGGGGCCCGCTCCTACGAGCAGTACTTC.

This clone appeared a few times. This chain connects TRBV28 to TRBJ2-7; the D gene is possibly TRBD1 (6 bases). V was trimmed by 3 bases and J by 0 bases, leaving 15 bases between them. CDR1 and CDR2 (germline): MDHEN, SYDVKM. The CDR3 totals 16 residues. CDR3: CASSFGTPAPSYEQYF. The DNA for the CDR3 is TGTGCCAGCAGTTTCGGGACACCGGCTCCCTCCTACGAGCAGTACTTC.

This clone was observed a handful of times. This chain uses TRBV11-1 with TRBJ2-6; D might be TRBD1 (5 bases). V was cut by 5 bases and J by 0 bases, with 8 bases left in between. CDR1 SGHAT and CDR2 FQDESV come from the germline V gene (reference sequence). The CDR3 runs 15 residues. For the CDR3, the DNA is TGTGCCAGCAGCACAGGCAGCTCTGGGGCCAACGTCCTGACTTTC. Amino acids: CASSTGSSGANVLTF.

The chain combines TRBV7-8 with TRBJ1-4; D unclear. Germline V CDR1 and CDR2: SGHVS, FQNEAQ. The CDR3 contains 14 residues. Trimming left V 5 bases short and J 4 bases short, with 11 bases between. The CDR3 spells CASSPGGVNEKLFF. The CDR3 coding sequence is TGTGCCAGCAGCCCTGGCGGGGTTAATGAAAAACTGTTTTTT.

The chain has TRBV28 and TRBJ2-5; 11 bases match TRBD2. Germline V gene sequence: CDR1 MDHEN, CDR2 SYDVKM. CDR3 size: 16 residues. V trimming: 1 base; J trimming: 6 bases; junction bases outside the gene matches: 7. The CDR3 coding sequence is TGTGCCAGCAGTTTATCAGGACTAGCGGGTGTGCAGACCCAGTACTTC. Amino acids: CASSLSGLAGVQTQYF.

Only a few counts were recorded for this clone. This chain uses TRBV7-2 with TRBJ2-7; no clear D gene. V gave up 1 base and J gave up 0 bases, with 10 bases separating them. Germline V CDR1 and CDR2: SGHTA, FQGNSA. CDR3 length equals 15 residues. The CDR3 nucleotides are TGTGCCAGCAGCTTAGTCCACAAGAGCTCCTACGAGCAGTACTTC. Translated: CASSLVHKSSYEQYF.

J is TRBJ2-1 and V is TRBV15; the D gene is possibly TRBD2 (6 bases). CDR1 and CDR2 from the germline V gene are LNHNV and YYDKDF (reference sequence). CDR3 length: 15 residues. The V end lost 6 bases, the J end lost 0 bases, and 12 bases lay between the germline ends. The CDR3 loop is CATRGAGNSYNEQFF. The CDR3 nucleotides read TGTGCCACCAGGGGTGCGGGGAACTCCTACAATGAGCAGTTCTTC.

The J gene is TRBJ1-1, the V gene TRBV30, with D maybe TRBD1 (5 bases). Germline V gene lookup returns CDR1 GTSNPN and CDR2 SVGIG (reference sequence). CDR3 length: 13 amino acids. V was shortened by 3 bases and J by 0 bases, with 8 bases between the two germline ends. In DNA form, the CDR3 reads TGTGCCTGGAGAAGACAGTTGAACACTGAAGCTTTCTTT. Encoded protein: CAWRRQLNTEAFF. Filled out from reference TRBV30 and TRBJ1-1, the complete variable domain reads SQTIHQWPATLVQPVGSPLSLECTVEGTSNPNLYWYRQAAGRGLQLLFYSVGIGQISSEVPQNLSASRPQDRQFILSSKKLLLSDSGFYLCAWRRQLNTEAFFGQGTRLTVV.

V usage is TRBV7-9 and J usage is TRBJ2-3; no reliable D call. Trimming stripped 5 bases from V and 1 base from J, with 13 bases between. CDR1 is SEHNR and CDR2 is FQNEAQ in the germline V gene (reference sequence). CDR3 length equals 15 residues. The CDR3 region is CASSQQNYGTDTQYF. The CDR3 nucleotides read TGTGCCAGCAGCCAACAAAACTACGGCACAGATACGCAGTATTTT.

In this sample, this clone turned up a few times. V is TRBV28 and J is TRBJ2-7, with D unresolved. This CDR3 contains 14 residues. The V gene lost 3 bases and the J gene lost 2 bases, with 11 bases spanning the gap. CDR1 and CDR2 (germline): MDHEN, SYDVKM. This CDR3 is CASSFRHRPYEQYF. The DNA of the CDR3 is TGTGCCAGCAGTTTTAGGCACCGACCCTACGAGCAGTACTTC.

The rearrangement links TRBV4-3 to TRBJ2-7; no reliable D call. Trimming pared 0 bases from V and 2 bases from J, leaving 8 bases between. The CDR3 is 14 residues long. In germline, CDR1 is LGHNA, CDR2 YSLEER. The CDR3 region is CASSQDMWAYEQYF. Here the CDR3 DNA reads TGCGCCAGCAGCCAAGATATGTGGGCCTACGAGCAGTACTTC.

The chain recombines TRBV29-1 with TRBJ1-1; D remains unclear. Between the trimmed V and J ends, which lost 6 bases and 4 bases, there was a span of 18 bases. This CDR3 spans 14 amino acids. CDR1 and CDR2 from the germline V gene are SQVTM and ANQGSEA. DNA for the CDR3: TGCAGCGTCCGAAAGGGCCCCGAGGGCACTGAAGCTTTCTTT. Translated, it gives CSVRKGPEGTEAFF.

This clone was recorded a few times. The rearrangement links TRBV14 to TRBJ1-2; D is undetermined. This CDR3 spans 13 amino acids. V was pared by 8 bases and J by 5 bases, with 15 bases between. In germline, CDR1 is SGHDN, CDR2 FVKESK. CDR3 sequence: CASSGGVGYGYTF. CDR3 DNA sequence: TGTGCCAGCTCGGGCGGGGTTGGGTATGGCTACACCTTC.

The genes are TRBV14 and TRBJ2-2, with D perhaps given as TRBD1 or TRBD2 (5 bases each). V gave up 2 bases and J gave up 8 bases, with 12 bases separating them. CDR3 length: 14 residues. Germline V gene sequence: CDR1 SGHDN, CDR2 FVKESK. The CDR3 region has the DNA TGTGCCAGCAGCCAATTGAGGGGTGTTGGGGAGCTGTTTTTT. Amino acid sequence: CASSQLRGVGELFF. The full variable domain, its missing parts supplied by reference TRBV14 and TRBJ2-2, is EAGVTQFPSHSVIEKGQTVTLRCDPISGHDNLYWYRRVMGKEIKFLLHFVKESKQDESGMPNNRFLAERTGGTYSTLKVQPAELEDSGVYFCASSQLRGVGELFFGEGSRLTVL.

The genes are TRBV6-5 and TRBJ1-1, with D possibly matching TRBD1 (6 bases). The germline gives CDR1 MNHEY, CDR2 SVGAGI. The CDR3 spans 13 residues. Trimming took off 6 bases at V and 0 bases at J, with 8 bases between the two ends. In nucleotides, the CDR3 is TGTGCCAGCAGGGGGACAATGAACACTGAAGCTTTCTTT. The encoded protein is CASRGTMNTEAFF.

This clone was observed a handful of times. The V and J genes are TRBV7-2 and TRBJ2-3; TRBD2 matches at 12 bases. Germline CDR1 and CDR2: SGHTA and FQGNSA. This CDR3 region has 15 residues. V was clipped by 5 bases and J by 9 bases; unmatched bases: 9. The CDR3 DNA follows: TGTGCCAGCAGCAGACGGACTAGCGGGGCGCCCACGCAGTATTTT. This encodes CASSRRTSGAPTQYF.

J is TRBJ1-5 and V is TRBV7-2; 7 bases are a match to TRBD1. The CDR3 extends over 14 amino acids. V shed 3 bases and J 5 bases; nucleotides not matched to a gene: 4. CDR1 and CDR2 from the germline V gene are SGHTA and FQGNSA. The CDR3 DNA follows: TGTGCCAGCAGCTTCCGACAGGGCGATCAGCCCCAGCATTTT. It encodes CASSFRQGDQPQHF. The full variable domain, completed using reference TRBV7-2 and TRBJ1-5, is GAGVSQSPSNKVTEKGKDVELRCDPISGHTALYWYRQSLGQGLEFLIYFQGNSAPDKSGLPSDRFSAERTGGSVSTLTIQRTQQEDSAVYLCASSFRQGDQPQHFGDGTRLSIL.

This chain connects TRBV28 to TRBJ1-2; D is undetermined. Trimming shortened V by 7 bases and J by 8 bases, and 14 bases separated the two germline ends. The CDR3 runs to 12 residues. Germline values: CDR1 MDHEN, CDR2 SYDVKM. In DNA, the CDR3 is TGTGCCAGCACAACCGCGGGATCGGGCTACACCTTC. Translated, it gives CASTTAGSGYTF.

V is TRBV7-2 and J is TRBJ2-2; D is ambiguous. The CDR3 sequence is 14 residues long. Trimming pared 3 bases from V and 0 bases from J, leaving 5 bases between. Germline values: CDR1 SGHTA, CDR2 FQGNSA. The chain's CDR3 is CASSFSANTGELFF. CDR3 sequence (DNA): TGTGCCAGCAGCTTCTCCGCGAACACCGGGGAGCTGTTTTTT.

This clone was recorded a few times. The CDR3 loop reads CASSPLIQPQHF. CDR3 in DNA: TGTGCCAGCAGCCCCCTCATACAGCCCCAGCATTTT. This chain links TRBV7-9 with TRBJ1-5; D is undetermined. The CDR3 consists of 12 residues. Trimming left V 5 bases short and J 7 bases short, with 9 bases between. Germline V gene lookup returns CDR1 SEHNR and CDR2 FQNEAQ (reference sequence).

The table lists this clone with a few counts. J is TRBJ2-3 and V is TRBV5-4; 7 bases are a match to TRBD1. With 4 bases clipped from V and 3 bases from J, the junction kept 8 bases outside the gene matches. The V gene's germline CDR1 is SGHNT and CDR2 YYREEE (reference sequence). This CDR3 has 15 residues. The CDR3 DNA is TGTGCCAGCAGCCCAAAGGACAGGCGAACAGATACGCAGTATTTT. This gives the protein CASSPKDRRTDTQYF.

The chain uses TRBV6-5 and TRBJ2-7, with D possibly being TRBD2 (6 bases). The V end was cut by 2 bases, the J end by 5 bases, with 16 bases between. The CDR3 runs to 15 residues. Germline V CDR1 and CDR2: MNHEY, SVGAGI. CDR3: CASSYTAGPLDEQYF. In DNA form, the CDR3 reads TGTGCCAGCAGTTACACGGCGGGGCCCCTGGACGAGCAGTACTTC.

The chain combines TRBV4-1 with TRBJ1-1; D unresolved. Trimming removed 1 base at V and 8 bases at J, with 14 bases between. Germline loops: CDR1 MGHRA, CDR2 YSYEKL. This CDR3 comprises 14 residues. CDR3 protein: CASSQAVTRREAFF. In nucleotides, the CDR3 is TGCGCCAGCAGCCAAGCAGTAACGCGAAGGGAAGCTTTCTTT.